Presented here are 21 T cell receptor beta chains from one specimen sequenced in a study of blood T cell repertoires in COVID-19. Assay: immunoSEQ multiplex PCR; the TCRdb copy retains only in-frame clones and omits some. The sample gives roughly 230,000 clones, approximately 83% of which show up once; roughly 3.1% is in the top ten. The sample was PBMCs or T cells enriched from blood (not recorded which). Source of these receptors: a man aged 45-65 years who had recovered from COVID-19.

The V and J genes are TRBV14 and TRBJ2-5; TRBD1 is a possible D gene (6 bases). Germline lookup yields CDR1 SGHDN and CDR2 FVKESK. V was trimmed by 1 base and J by 6 bases, leaving 18 bases between them. The CDR3 runs 16 residues. This chain's CDR3 is CASSQVPDGTKKTQYF. Here the CDR3 DNA reads TGTGCCAGCAGCCAAGTACCGGACGGGACAAAAAAGACCCAGTACTTC.

The V gene is TRBV28, the J gene TRBJ1-5, with D possibly matching TRBD1 (5 bases). Trimming stripped 6 bases from V and 8 bases from J, with 32 bases between. CDR1 is MDHEN and CDR2 is SYDVKM in the germline V gene. The CDR3 is 19 residues long. The CDR3 bases are TGTGCCAGCAGAAGACAAAAGGGGCCCCGGGCGCCGCCCCGGGAGCCCCAGCATTTT. Translation: CASRRQKGPRAPPREPQHF.

The chain combines TRBV9 with TRBJ2-7; no reliable D call. CDR1 and CDR2 from the germline V gene are SGDLS and YYNGEE. Trimming took 5 bases from V and 2 from J, leaving 8 bases between them. This CDR3 has 12 residues. The CDR3 nucleotides read TGTGCCAGCAGTCCCTCTCCCTACGAGCAGTACTTC. Protein: CASSPSPYEQYF.

The genes are TRBV30 and TRBJ1-2, with 8 bases aligning to TRBD1. Germline V lookup: CDR1 GTSNPN, CDR2 SVGIG (reference sequence). CDR3 length equals 15 residues. J was trimmed by 4 bases and V by 1 base; bases with no gene match: 8. This chain's CDR3 is CAWSAMDRAGYGYTF. The CDR3, as DNA: TGTGCCTGGAGTGCGATGGACAGGGCTGGCTATGGCTACACCTTC.

The chain has TRBV10-1 and TRBJ2-3; 8 nucleotides agree with TRBD1. CDR3 length: 15 residues. V was pared by 0 bases and J by 5 bases, with 4 bases of the junction left unmatched. Germline loops: CDR1 WNHNN, CDR2 SYGVQD (reference sequence). CDR3 amino acids: CASSESQGARDTQYF. The CDR3 DNA follows: TGCGCCAGCAGTGAGTCCCAGGGGGCTCGAGATACGCAGTATTTT.

This clone was observed a single time. This sample also contains other DNA sequences that code for the same CDR3. The V gene is TRBV12-3 or TRBV12-4, the J gene TRBJ2-5, with 8 nucleotides matching TRBD2. The length of the CDR3 is 13 residues. The V gene end was trimmed by 6 bases and the J gene end by 5 bases; junction bases not matched to a gene: 5. CDR3: CASSLSGGETQYF. In DNA, the CDR3 is TGTGCCAGCAGCCTATCGGGGGGGGAGACCCAGTACTTC.

The chain recombines TRBV28 with TRBJ2-2; 12 positions agree with TRBD2. This CDR3 has 16 residues. Germline CDR1 reads MDHEN; CDR2 reads SYDVKM. Unmatched junction bases numbered 8, after V lost 6 bases and J lost 6 bases. The CDR3 nucleotides are TGTGCCAGCAGCTCTAGACTAGCGGGAGTGGCCGGGGAGCTGTTTTTT. Encoded protein: CASSSRLAGVAGELFF. Drawing the rest from reference TRBV28 and TRBJ2-2, the complete variable domain is DVKVTQSSRYLVKRTGEKVFLECVQDMDHENMFWYRQDPGLGLRLIYFSYDVKMKEKGDIPEGYSVSREKKERFSLILESASTNQTSMYLCASSSRLAGVAGELFFGEGSRLTVL.

This sequence joins TRBV11-2 and TRBJ1-5, with D hard to call. Germline V lookup: CDR1 SGHAT, CDR2 FQNNGV. V was cut by 2 bases and J by 3 bases, with 8 bases left in between. The CDR3 sequence is 14 residues long. The CDR3 reads CASSLTDNNQPQHF. In DNA form, the CDR3 reads TGTGCCAGCAGCTTAACAGATAACAATCAGCCCCAGCATTTT.

This chain links TRBV5-5 with TRBJ2-7, with D maybe TRBD2 (6 bases). Germline V CDR1 and CDR2: SGHKS, YYEKEE (reference sequence). This CDR3 is built from 15 residues. V was shortened by 4 bases and J by 0 bases, with 14 bases between the two germline ends. DNA of the CDR3: TGTGCCAGCAGCACCAAAGACGGGAGCTCCTACGAGCAGTACTTC. Amino acid sequence: CASSTKDGSSYEQYF. Full variable domain (outside the CDR3, taken from reference TRBV5-5 and TRBJ2-7): DAGVTQSPTHLIKTRGQQVTLRCSPISGHKSVSWYQQVLGQGPQFIFQYYEKEERGRGNFPDRFSARQFPNYSSELNVNALLLGDSALYLCASSTKDGSSYEQYFGPGTRLTVT.

CDR3: CSVDTGATGELFF. The CDR3 region has the DNA TGCAGCGTTGACACTGGGGCAACCGGGGAGCTGTTTTTT. The chain has TRBV29-1 and TRBJ2-2; D is perhaps TRBD1 (5 bases). The germline V and J ends were trimmed by 3 bases and 5 bases, with 10 bases remaining between them. The CDR3 is made up of 13 amino acids. The V gene's germline CDR1 is SQVTM and CDR2 ANQGSEA.

V gene TRBV9 combines with J gene TRBJ2-7; 9 positions agree with TRBD1. This CDR3 is 12 amino acids long. Looked up from germline, CDR1 is SGDLS and CDR2 is YYNGEE. The J segment lost 6 bases and the V segment lost 10 bases, leaving 8 bases of the junction unmatched. In DNA, the CDR3 is TGTGCCGCACCCGGGACAGGGCCCGAGCAGTACTTC. Its protein is CAAPGTGPEQYF.

The chain links TRBV27 to TRBJ2-3; 9 nucleotides agree with TRBD2. Trimming took 7 bases from V and 4 from J; bases not matched to a gene: 9. From germline, CDR1 is MNHEY and CDR2 SMNVEV (reference sequence). CDR3 size: 15 residues. CDR3 in amino acids: CASTSLGTSPDTQYF. The CDR3 DNA reads TGTGCCAGCACCTCGTTAGGGACTAGCCCAGATACGCAGTATTTT.

CDR3 amino acids: CASGPLQGAPEETQYF. For the CDR3, the DNA is TGTGCTAGTGGTCCCTTACAGGGGGCCCCCGAGGAGACCCAGTACTTC. The rearrangement joins TRBV12-5 to TRBJ2-5; TRBD1 agrees at 9 bases. J lost 5 bases, V lost 5 bases, and 12 bases had no gene match. The CDR3 has 16 residues. CDR1 and CDR2 (germline): LGHNT, FRNRAP.

The CDR3 region is CSASFTSASNEQFF. The DNA for the CDR3 is TGCAGTGCTAGTTTCACTAGCGCCAGCAATGAGCAGTTCTTC. This chain uses TRBV20-1 with TRBJ2-1; TRBD2 matches at 7 bases. Germline V gene lookup returns CDR1 DFQATT and CDR2 SNEGSKA (reference sequence). There are 14 residues in the CDR3. The trim removed 3 bases at V and 6 bases at J, leaving 8 bases unmatched.

The chain has TRBV11-3 and TRBJ2-3; 8 nucleotides agree with TRBD2. Germline CDR1 is SGHNT and CDR2 is YENEEA. The CDR3 length is 15 residues. Trimming cost V 2 bases and J 5 bases; bases outside gene matches: 6. This CDR3 reads CASSLRGGAGDTQYF. The CDR3 DNA is TGTGCCAGCAGCTTACGGGGGGGGGCCGGAGATACGCAGTATTTT.

The V call is TRBV5-8, the J call TRBJ1-1; possibly TRBD1 for D (6 bases). CDR1 is SGHTS and CDR2 is YDEGEE in the germline V gene. This CDR3 has 14 amino acids. V lost 7 bases to trimming and J lost 4 bases, with 17 bases between them. This CDR3 is CASPEAGGPTEAFF. In DNA, the CDR3 is TGTGCCAGCCCCGAGGCGGGGGGGCCCACTGAAGCTTTCTTT.

The genes are TRBV18 and TRBJ2-7; maybe TRBD1 (6 bases). The germline V and J ends were trimmed by 1 base and 0 bases, with 10 bases remaining between them. The CDR3 sequence is 15 residues long. CDR1 KGHSH and CDR2 LQKENI come from the germline V gene. DNA of the CDR3: TGTGCCAGCTCACCACTTCAGGGGACCTCCTACGAGCAGTACTTC. The encoded protein is CASSPLQGTSYEQYF.

The chain carries TRBV4-1 and TRBJ1-3; TRBD1 agrees at 7 bases. CDR1 is MGHRA, CDR2 YSYEKL, per germline. The length of the CDR3 is 16 residues. Losses at the gene ends were 1 base for V and 0 bases for J; bases not matched to a gene: 3. CDR3 region: CASSQVGQASGNTIYF. CDR3 sequence (DNA): TGCGCCAGCAGCCAAGTTGGACAGGCCTCTGGAAACACCATATATTTT.

The chain recombines TRBV7-9 with TRBJ1-4; 9 bases match TRBD1. V gave up 5 bases and J gave up 8 bases; unmatched junction bases: 9. Germline-derived CDR1 and CDR2 are SEHNR and FQNEAQ (reference sequence). This CDR3 region has 15 residues. CDR3 residues: CASSLGTGSREKLFF. The DNA of the CDR3 is TGTGCCAGCAGCCTTGGGACAGGGAGCCGAGAAAAACTGTTTTTT.

This chain connects TRBV15 to TRBJ1-1; TRBD1 matches at 8 bases. The junction had 2 bases not matched to a gene; V was cut back by 1 base and J by 4 bases. CDR1 and CDR2 (germline): LNHNV, YYDKDF (reference sequence). This CDR3 region has 14 residues. CDR3 amino acids: CATSRGQGSTEAFF. CDR3 sequence (DNA): TGTGCCACCAGCAGAGGACAGGGGAGCACTGAAGCTTTCTTT.

This clone was counted many times. The J gene is TRBJ1-6, the V gene TRBV6-5; 8 nucleotides agree with TRBD1. Germline trimming cut 6 bases from V and 7 bases from J; bases unmatched to any gene: 5. The CDR3 consists of 14 residues. Germline V gives CDR1 MNHEY, CDR2 SVGAGI. CDR3 DNA: TGTGCCAGCAGCTGGGACAGGAAAAATTCACCCCTCCACTTT. It yields the protein CASSWDRKNSPLHF.